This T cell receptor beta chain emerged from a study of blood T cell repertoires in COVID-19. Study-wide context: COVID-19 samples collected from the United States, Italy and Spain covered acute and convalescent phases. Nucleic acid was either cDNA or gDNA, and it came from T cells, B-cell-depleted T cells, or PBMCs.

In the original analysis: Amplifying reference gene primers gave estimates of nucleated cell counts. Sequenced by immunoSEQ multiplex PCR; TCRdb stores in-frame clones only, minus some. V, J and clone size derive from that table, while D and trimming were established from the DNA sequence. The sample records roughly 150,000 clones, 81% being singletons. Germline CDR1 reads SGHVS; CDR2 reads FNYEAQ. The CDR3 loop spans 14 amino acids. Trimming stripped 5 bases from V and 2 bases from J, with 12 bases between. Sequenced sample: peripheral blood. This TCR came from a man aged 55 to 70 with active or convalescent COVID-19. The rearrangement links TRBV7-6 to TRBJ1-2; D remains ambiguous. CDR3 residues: CASSAGGQNYGYTF. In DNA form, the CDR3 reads TGTGCCAGCAGCGCGGGAGGCCAAAACTATGGCTACACCTTC.